In this sample, the clone carrying this T cell receptor (beta chain) turned up once. The germline gives CDR1 WSHSY, CDR2 SAAADI. V lost 8 bases to trimming and J lost 8 bases, with 10 bases between them. The CDR3 loop spans 11 amino acids. The protocol was immunoSEQ multiplex PCR, while the TCRdb copy is restricted to in-frame clones and leaves out a portion. The sample consists of fewer than 250,000 clones, around 90% of them appearing once. The sample belongs to a study of blood T cell repertoires in COVID-19. This receptor was taken from a young woman who had recovered from COVID-19. This chain links TRBV10-2 with TRBJ2-1; the D gene is possibly TRBD1 (6 bases). Sample: PBMCs or T cells enriched from blood (not recorded which). CDR3 region: CASRQVYEQFF. CDR3 DNA sequence: TGCGCCAGCCGACAGGTCTATGAGCAGTTCTTC.